The clone carrying this T cell receptor beta chain showed up just once. Its target is not known. The PCR made use of 60 Vbeta and 13 Jbeta primers. TCRdb's table, derived via immunoSEQ multiplex PCR, lists solely in-frame clones and lacks some. This sample carries about 130,000 clones, roughly 84% of them seen once, and the ten largest clones take 1.2%. Trimming shortened V by 3 bases and J by 5 bases, and 18 bases separated the two germline ends. The CDR3 runs to 16 residues. CDR1 SGDLS and CDR2 YYNGEE come from the germline V gene. This entry belongs to a study of cytomegalovirus exposure and HLA in healthy donors. General study points: Later analysis identified a missense DCLRE1C variant that was linked to TCR beta V- and J-gene trimming.

The sample consisted of PBMCs. This TCR derives from a girl under 10 years old in good health and CMV-seronegative. The rearrangement joins TRBV9 to TRBJ1-5; D is possibly TRBD1 (6 bases). CDR3 bases: TGTGCCAGCAGCGGAGGGGGGGGGTATGGTGATCAGCCCCAGCATTTT. It yields the protein CASSGGGGYGDQPQHF.